The T cell receptor beta chain under discussion was sequenced for a study of T-cell memory formation after mild COVID-19. In TCRdb, the 5' RACE reads were re-called with MiXCR into one record per CDR3 protein. The sample includes fewer than 600,000 distinct CDR3 sequences, about 22% of them seen just once. Broader study findings: Balance between CD4 and CD8 was seen in clones contracting day 15 to 85, and a CD4+ lean was seen in later expanders. Among CD4+ contracting clones, most were CM and EM, and CD8+ ones EMRA. Cross-reactive memory apparently joined, as some responding clones appeared in pre-infection memory. SARS-CoV-2 specificity was not confirmed for second-wave clones peaking on day 37.

Trimming cost V 1 base and J 5 bases, with 15 bases left between them. Germline V gene sequence: CDR1 SGHDT, CDR2 YYEEEE. This CDR3 is built from 15 residues. In its sample, this clonotype was seen a few times. Its target is unknown. This clonotype was sampled from an adult woman who had mild COVID-19 (a few samples of this study predate the infection). Cell type and time point are not known. The chain has TRBV5-6 and TRBJ2-5; tentative D call: TRBD1 (6 bases). The specimen was PBMCs or a T cell subset sorted from them (not recorded which). In DNA form, the CDR3 reads TGTGCCAGCAGCTTGACCCCAGGGGTCAGGGAGACCCAGTACTTC. Encoded protein: CASSLTPGVRETQYF.